This T cell receptor (beta chain) was sequenced for a study of post-analysis software for immune sequencing data. As for the study in general: Patients with relapsing-remitting, secondary progressive and progressive-relapsing multiple sclerosis courses were all represented. Overall study findings and caveats: Compared with controls, patients showed significantly lower normalized Chao1 diversity. F measure grouped same-batch samples tightly together. TRBV5-6, TRBV5-1 and TRBV20-1 belonged to a set of about 5 TRBV segments that were more frequent in patients than controls.

On this clonotype itself: Its antigen is as yet unknown.

The CDR3 sequence is 15 residues long. Trimming at V came to 0 bases and at J to 4 bases, leaving 2 bases not matched to a gene. CDR1 and CDR2 (germline): SGDLS, YYNGEE. Unique-molecular-identifier-tagged TCR beta cDNA libraries were used. About 500,000 cDNA molecules were obtained per 1 to 10 million input T cells. MiXCR, applied by TCRdb to the PCR reads, yields one record per CDR3 protein. The data hold approximately 660,000 distinct CDR3 sequences, with 59% observed a single time. The rearrangement links TRBV9 to TRBJ2-3, with 10 nucleotides matching TRBD2. Sequencing was done on a sample of blood. This receptor was identified in a girl aged 2-9 years with multiple sclerosis. This CDR3 reads CASSVASGRPDTQYF. The CDR3 coding sequence is TGTGCCAGCAGCGTAGCTAGCGGGAGACCAGATACGCAGTATTTT.